These 22 T cell receptor beta chains were all obtained from the same sample, sequenced in a study of T-cell memory formation after mild COVID-19. TCRdb independently ran MiXCR on the 5' RACE reads; one entry per CDR3 protein. This sample yields about 16,000 distinct CDR3 sequences, of which approximately 23% are seen a single time; more than 55% belongs to the top ten. Material for sequencing was PBMCs or a T cell subset sorted from them (not recorded which). Receptor source: a man between 18 and 35 years old who had mild COVID-19 (a few samples of this study predate the infection). Cell type and time point are not known.

This clonotype was observed a few times. CDR3 amino acids: CASSLGGTSYNEQFF. DNA of the CDR3: TGTGCCAGCAGCCTCGGGGGAACCTCCTACAATGAGCAGTTCTTC. The rearrangement links TRBV9 to TRBJ2-1, with D possibly TRBD2 on 6 matching bases. This CDR3 has 15 residues. Germline V lookup: CDR1 SGDLS, CDR2 YYNGEE. V lost 4 bases and J 0 bases, leaving 11 bases between the germline ends.

The chain recombines TRBV7-2 with TRBJ2-5; 8 positions match TRBD2. Germline CDR1 and CDR2: SGHTA and FQGNSA. This CDR3 comprises 15 residues. The V gene end was trimmed by 7 bases and the J gene end by 0 bases; junction bases not matched to a gene: 7. The CDR3 region has the DNA TGTGCCAGCAAACGGGGGGGCAGATACCAAGAGACCCAGTACTTC. The encoded protein is CASKRGGRYQETQYF.

The rearrangement links TRBV27 to TRBJ2-7, with D possibly being TRBD2 (5 bases). The CDR3 length is 15 residues. V was pared by 2 bases and J by 7 bases, with 18 bases between. Germline assignment: CDR1 MNHEY and CDR2 SMNVEV (reference sequence). The CDR3: CASSLGPIETGEQYF. In DNA, the CDR3 is TGTGCCAGCAGTTTAGGGCCCATCGAAACGGGGGAGCAGTACTTC.

CDR3 sequence (DNA): TGCAGTGTCAGAGCAGCACGCATTACCGATGAGCAGTTCTTC. Its protein is CSVRAARITDEQFF. The chain couples TRBV20-1 to TRBJ2-1, with D unresolved. The CDR3 runs 14 residues. Germline V gives CDR1 DFQATT, CDR2 SNEGSKA (reference sequence). V was shortened by 7 bases and J by 8 bases, with 21 bases between the two germline ends.

Ten or more counts support this clonotype. V gene TRBV6-5 combines with J gene TRBJ2-2; D unresolved. V was pared by 6 bases and J by 3 bases, with 14 bases between. The CDR3 runs 15 residues. From germline, CDR1 is MNHEY and CDR2 SVGAGI. The DNA of the CDR3 is TGTGCCAGCAGCGAGATTCTAGGCGACACCGGGGAGCTGTTTTTT. Translation: CASSEILGDTGELFF.

The gene calls are TRBV5-1 and TRBJ2-2; no clear D gene. The ends were cut back, 5 bases at V and 1 base at J, with 9 bases in the middle. CDR3 length: 14 amino acids. The germline gives CDR1 SGHRS, CDR2 YFSETQ. The CDR3 DNA reads TGCGCCAGCAGGGAACTGAGGAACACCGGGGAGCTGTTTTTT. Protein sequence: CASRELRNTGELFF.

As concerns this clonotype: A much larger clone sits a single nucleotide away, making a read error possible. The J gene is TRBJ2-5, the V gene TRBV5-1; a weak D match, TRBD1 (6 bases). Germline V gene sequence: CDR1 SGHRS, CDR2 YFSETQ. V shed 2 bases and J shed 1 base, with 21 bases lying between them. The CDR3 length is 18 residues. CDR3 in amino acids: CASSFGGHGFSRQETQYF. The CDR3 nucleotides are TGCGCCAGCAGCTTTGGGGGACACGGGTTTTCCCGCCAAGAGACCCAGTACTTC.

The CDR3 bases are TGCGCCAGCAGCCAAGGCAGGGGAGGCTCCTACGAGCAGTACTTC. It translates to CASSQGRGGSYEQYF. This chain joins TRBV4-3 and TRBJ2-7, with D perhaps given as TRBD1 or TRBD2 (6 bases each). V lost 1 base, J lost 0 bases, and 10 bases lay in between. This CDR3 contains 15 residues. Germline V gene data show CDR1 as LGHNA and CDR2 as YSLEER.

The chain has TRBV7-9 and TRBJ2-5; D might be TRBD1 or TRBD2, each matching 5 bases. Looked up from germline, CDR1 is SEHNR and CDR2 is FQNEAQ (reference sequence). The CDR3 has 13 residues. V was cut by 3 bases and J by 2 bases, with 7 bases left in between. As DNA, the CDR3 is TGTGCCAGCAGCTTGGGGGTTCAAGAGACCCAGTACTTC. Amino acids: CASSLGVQETQYF.

This clonotype was detected many times. V usage is TRBV3-1 and J usage is TRBJ2-7; D may match TRBD1 or TRBD2 (5 bases each). CDR3 length: 13 amino acids. Germline V gene lookup returns CDR1 LGHDT and CDR2 YNNKEL (reference sequence). V was trimmed by 8 bases and J by 3 bases, leaving 14 bases between them. In DNA, the CDR3 is TGTGCCAGCGGGGACCGGGGACGCTACGAGCAGTACTTC. Translated, it gives CASGDRGRYEQYF.

This clonotype came up many times. This chain joins TRBV11-2 and TRBJ2-2; the match to TRBD2 covers 9 bases. The J segment lost 2 bases and the V segment lost 7 bases, leaving 5 bases of the junction unmatched. The germline CDR1 and CDR2 sequences are SGHAT and FQNNGV. CDR3 size: 15 residues. In nucleotides, the CDR3 is TGTGCCAGCAATGTAGCGGGGGCAAACACCGGGGAGCTGTTTTTT. Protein product: CASNVAGANTGELFF. Together with reference TRBV11-2 and TRBJ2-2, the CDR3 gives the full variable domain: EAGVAQSPRYKIIEKRQSVAFWCNPISGHATLYWYQQILGQGPKLLIQFQNNGVVDDSQLPKDRFSAERLKGVDSTLKIQPAKLEDSAVYLCASNVAGANTGELFFGEGSRLTVL.

There are many counts of this clonotype. The CDR3 sequence is CASLQGRVYGYTF. The CDR3, as DNA: TGCGCCAGCCTACAGGGGAGAGTCTATGGCTACACCTTC. This chain uses TRBV10-2 with TRBJ1-2, with 7 bases lining up with TRBD1. CDR3 length: 13 residues. V shed 8 bases and J 4 bases; nucleotides not matched to a gene: 7. Germline V gene lookup returns CDR1 WSHSY and CDR2 SAAADI.

This clonotype was observed many times. The genes are TRBV6-5 and TRBJ1-2, with 10 bases fitting TRBD1. CDR3 size: 11 residues. Germline V lookup: CDR1 MNHEY, CDR2 SVGAGI. After removal of 11 bases from V and 4 bases from J, the junction contained 1 base not matched to a gene. Here the CDR3 reads CAGTGVYGYTF. The DNA for the CDR3 is TGTGCCGGGACAGGGGTCTATGGCTACACCTTC.

This clonotype was detected many times. V is TRBV10-1 and J is TRBJ1-1; D perhaps matches TRBD1 (5 bases). Trimming took off 0 bases at V and 1 base at J, with 6 bases between the two ends. The CDR3 spans 14 residues. CDR1 and CDR2 (germline): WNHNN, SYGVQD (reference sequence). The CDR3 region is CASSESRGNTEAFF. The CDR3 DNA is TGCGCCAGCAGTGAGTCGAGGGGGAACACTGAAGCTTTCTTT.

This clonotype came up many times. The J gene is TRBJ2-3, the V gene TRBV4-1, with a weak D call TRBD2 (6 bases). The V end was cut by 2 bases, the J end by 2 bases, with 11 bases between. The CDR3 sequence is 15 residues long. From germline, CDR1 is MGHRA and CDR2 YSYEKL. CDR3 region: CASSQRGTSTDTQYF. CDR3 nucleotide sequence: TGCGCCAGCAGCCAACGCGGGACTTCCACAGATACGCAGTATTTT.

The chain has TRBV5-1 and TRBJ2-1; TRBD1 aligns across 9 bases. This CDR3 contains 14 residues. With 4 bases clipped from V and 7 bases from J, the junction kept 6 bases outside the gene matches. Germline CDR1 SGHRS, CDR2 YFSETQ. The CDR3 coding sequence is TGCGCCAGCAGCCTACAGGGGGCCCAAAATGAGCAGTTCTTC. This encodes CASSLQGAQNEQFF.

This clonotype came up a few times. This sequence joins TRBV30 and TRBJ1-5; D is unclear. The germline CDR1 and CDR2 sequences are GTSNPN and SVGIG (reference sequence). The length of the CDR3 is 13 residues. The V end lost 2 bases, the J end lost 0 bases, and 5 bases lay between the germline ends. CDR3 protein: CAWSRGSNQPQHF. CDR3 DNA: TGTGCCTGGAGTAGAGGTAGCAATCAGCCCCAGCATTTT.

This clonotype was counted many times. The rearrangement joins TRBV29-1 to TRBJ1-2; unclear D gene. Between the trimmed V and J ends, which lost 5 bases and 4 bases, there was a span of 20 bases. The CDR3 totals 15 residues. Germline V lookup: CDR1 SQVTM, CDR2 ANQGSEA. CDR3: CSVWNRPSLTYGYTF. CDR3 DNA sequence: TGCAGCGTTTGGAACAGACCATCATTAACCTATGGCTACACCTTC.

This clonotype was picked up many times. The rearrangement links TRBV10-3 to TRBJ2-3; TRBD2 aligns across 11 bases. V gave up 2 bases and J gave up 4 bases; unmatched junction bases: 14. The CDR3 length is 19 residues. Germline-derived CDR1 and CDR2 are ENHRY and SYGVKD. The CDR3 bases are TGTGCCATCAGTGAGCTAGCGGGGGGCAATTTAGTCACGCCAGATACGCAGTATTTT. It codes for CAISELAGGNLVTPDTQYF.

The chain joins TRBV7-9 to TRBJ2-2; no clear D. V was cut by 7 bases and J by 6 bases, with 9 bases left in between. The germline V gene has CDR1 SEHNR and CDR2 FQNEAQ (reference sequence). The CDR3 totals 12 residues. The CDR3 reads CASIKSAGELFF. In DNA, the CDR3 is TGTGCCAGCATCAAATCAGCCGGGGAGCTGTTTTTT.

This clonotype was seen at least ten times. This sequence joins TRBV7-2 and TRBJ2-2; D call uncertain. This CDR3 has 15 residues. V lost 6 bases, J lost 1 base, and 12 bases lay in between. The germline V gene has CDR1 SGHTA and CDR2 FQGNSA. In nucleotides, the CDR3 is TGTGCCAGCAGTCCCGGCTGGTTGAACACCGGGGAGCTGTTTTTT. Protein sequence: CASSPGWLNTGELFF. The variable domain in full, completed from reference TRBV7-2 and TRBJ2-2, reads GAGVSQSPSNKVTEKGKDVELRCDPISGHTALYWYRQSLGQGLEFLIYFQGNSAPDKSGLPSDRFSAERTGGSVSTLTIQRTQQEDSAVYLCASSPGWLNTGELFFGEGSRLTVL.

This clonotype was seen at least ten times. The CDR3 DNA is TGTGCCAGCAGTCCACGGGGTTGGAGGAACGAGCAGTACGTC. It codes for CASSPRGWRNEQYV. The chain links TRBV6-2 or TRBV6-3 to TRBJ2-7, with D perhaps TRBD2 (5 bases). The CDR3 sequence is 14 residues long. V lost 5 bases and J lost 5, with 16 bases in between. Per germline, CDR1 MNHEY and CDR2 SVGEGT.